A selection of T cell receptor beta chains follows, all from one sample in a study of T cell changes during pregnancy in multiple sclerosis. TCRdb's copy holds only in-frame clones and misses some; the assay was immunoSEQ multiplex PCR. The data contain some 60,000 clones, 91% of them singletons. The starting material was peripheral blood, obtained after pregnancy. These receptors all stem from a female donor in good health, enrolled as a control in a pregnancy study. CDR3s include the opening cysteine and the closing phenylalanine or tryptophan. Each record gives: J gene, D gene, clone size, V gene, CDR3 DNA, CDR3 protein. The D gene is left open where the match is weak. Some rows have no size entry. The others give once, few or many, or a class for an expanded clone.

j_call: TRBJ1-5
d_call: NA
clone_size: NA
v_call: TRBV15
cdr3_nt: TGTGCCACCAGCAGATCCTATTCCCCGGCGGGTCAGCCCCAGCATTTT
cdr3_aa: CATSRSYSPAGQPQHF

j_call: TRBJ2-1
d_call: TRBD2
clone_size: NA
v_call: TRBV11-3
cdr3_nt: TGTGCCAGCAGCCTGGAAGGGACTAGCGTTAATGAGCAGTTCTTC
cdr3_aa: CASSLEGTSVNEQFF

j_call: TRBJ1-2
d_call: NA
clone_size: NA
v_call: TRBV7-9
cdr3_nt: TGTGCCAGCAGCTTAATAGGGGGGGCGCGGGGCTACACCTTC
cdr3_aa: CASSLIGGARGYTF

j_call: TRBJ1-6
d_call: NA
clone_size: once
v_call: TRBV5-1
cdr3_nt: TGCGCCAGCACGAACAGGGAAGGCTCACCCCTCCACTTT
cdr3_aa: CASTNREGSPLHF

j_call: TRBJ1-2
d_call: NA
clone_size: NA
v_call: TRBV5-1
cdr3_nt: TGCGCCAGCAGATCTCCGGGAGACCACTATGGCTACACCTTC
cdr3_aa: CASRSPGDHYGYTF

j_call: TRBJ2-1
d_call: TRBD2
clone_size: NA
v_call: TRBV7-2
cdr3_nt: TGTGCCAGCAGCTCATTTTCCGGGACTAGCGGAAACAATGAGCAGTTCTTC
cdr3_aa: CASSSFSGTSGNNEQFF

j_call: TRBJ2-1
d_call: TRBD2
clone_size: NA
v_call: TRBV7-8
cdr3_nt: TGTGCCAGCAGCTCGAGCGGGGGGGCCGGCCTCAATGAGCAGTTCTTC
cdr3_aa: CASSSSGGAGLNEQFF

j_call: TRBJ2-1
d_call: NA
clone_size: NA
v_call: TRBV28
cdr3_nt: TGTGCCAGCAGTTTAGTAGTCGTCTACAATGAGCAGTTCTTC
cdr3_aa: CASSLVVVYNEQFF

j_call: TRBJ2-7
d_call: NA
clone_size: once
v_call: TRBV28
cdr3_nt: TGTGCCAGCAGGAGGGACAATTACGAGCAGTATTTC
cdr3_aa: CASRRDNYEQYF

j_call: TRBJ2-2
d_call: TRBD1
clone_size: NA
v_call: TRBV5-1
cdr3_nt: TGCGCCAGCAGCTTGGAGTCAGGGGGAATCACCGGGGAGCTGTTTTTT
cdr3_aa: CASSLESGGITGELFF

j_call: TRBJ1-6
d_call: TRBD1
clone_size: NA
v_call: TRBV4-1
cdr3_nt: TGCGCCAGCAGCCGCGGACAGGGAAGGGAATCACCCCTCCACTTT
cdr3_aa: CASSRGQGRESPLHF

j_call: TRBJ1-2
d_call: NA
clone_size: NA
v_call: TRBV25-1
cdr3_nt: TGTGCCAGCAGTAGTGGGGGCTCAAGCTACACCTTC
cdr3_aa: CASSSGGSSYTF

j_call: TRBJ2-7
d_call: NA
clone_size: NA
v_call: TRBV6-1
cdr3_nt: TGTGCCGGCGAGGGCATTCTCTACGAGCAGTACTTC
cdr3_aa: CAGEGILYEQYF

j_call: TRBJ2-7
d_call: TRBD1
clone_size: NA
v_call: TRBV11-2
cdr3_nt: TGTGCCAGCAGCTTGCCGGGACAGGAGACCTACGAGCAGTACTTC
cdr3_aa: CASSLPGQETYEQYF

j_call: TRBJ2-1
d_call: TRBD2
clone_size: once
v_call: TRBV7-3
cdr3_nt: TGTGCCAGCAGCGATCCGGGGGGGACCTACAATGAGCAGTTCTTC
cdr3_aa: CASSDPGGTYNEQFF

j_call: TRBJ2-1
d_call: TRBD2
clone_size: NA
v_call: TRBV19
cdr3_nt: TGTGCCAGTAGTTTCCTAGCGGGAACCTACAATGAGCAGTTCTTC
cdr3_aa: CASSFLAGTYNEQFF

j_call: TRBJ2-7
d_call: NA
clone_size: few
v_call: TRBV7-3
cdr3_nt: TGTGCCAGCTGTCGGGGGACCTGTAACGAGCAGTACTTC
cdr3_aa: CASCRGTCNEQYF

j_call: TRBJ2-1
d_call: NA
clone_size: NA
v_call: TRBV6-1
cdr3_nt: TGTGCCAGCAGTGAAGTGGTGCGACAGTTCTTC
cdr3_aa: CASSEVVRQFF

j_call: TRBJ1-6
d_call: NA
clone_size: NA
v_call: TRBV2
cdr3_nt: TGTGCCAGCAGTGTCCGCGGAGGGAGGGATAATTCACCCCTCCACTTT
cdr3_aa: CASSVRGGRDNSPLHF

j_call: TRBJ2-7
d_call: TRBD2
clone_size: once
v_call: TRBV5-1
cdr3_nt: TGCGCCAGCAGCCCCCCAGGCGGGAGGGGAGAGCAGTACTTC
cdr3_aa: CASSPPGGRGEQYF

j_call: TRBJ1-2
d_call: NA
clone_size: NA
v_call: TRBV5-1
cdr3_nt: TGCGCCAGTACTCCAGGATCTAACTATGGCTACACCTTC
cdr3_aa: CASTPGSNYGYTF

j_call: TRBJ2-1
d_call: NA
clone_size: once
v_call: TRBV19
cdr3_nt: TGTGCCAGTAGTATAGTAGCAAGTGGGAATGAGCAGTTCTTC
cdr3_aa: CASSIVASGNEQFF

j_call: TRBJ2-1
d_call: NA
clone_size: NA
v_call: TRBV7-2
cdr3_nt: TGTGCCAGCAGCTTGGCTCACCTCTCCAATGAGCAGTTCTTC
cdr3_aa: CASSLAHLSNEQFF

j_call: TRBJ1-1
d_call: TRBD1
clone_size: NA
v_call: TRBV5-4
cdr3_nt: TGTGCCAGCAGCAACCGGGACAGGAACACTGAAGCTTTCTTT
cdr3_aa: CASSNRDRNTEAFF

j_call: TRBJ1-1
d_call: NA
clone_size: NA
v_call: TRBV2
cdr3_nt: TGTGCCAGCAGTGAATCCCCCGGGGGGTGGACTGAAGCTTTCTTT
cdr3_aa: CASSESPGGWTEAFF

j_call: TRBJ1-1
d_call: TRBD1
clone_size: NA
v_call: TRBV29-1
cdr3_nt: TGCAGCGGTGGACAGGGGGCGCACACTGAAGCTTTCTTT
cdr3_aa: CSGGQGAHTEAFF

j_call: TRBJ1-2
d_call: NA
clone_size: NA
v_call: TRBV2
cdr3_nt: TGTGCCAGCAGTGGGGGGGACGAGGGCTACACCTTC
cdr3_aa: CASSGGDEGYTF

j_call: TRBJ2-7
d_call: TRBD1
clone_size: NA
v_call: TRBV27
cdr3_nt: TGTGCCACCTCAGGGACAGTGTCCTACGAGCAGTACTTC
cdr3_aa: CATSGTVSYEQYF

j_call: TRBJ2-5
d_call: TRBD2
clone_size: NA
v_call: TRBV7-6
cdr3_nt: TGTGCCAGCAGTAGGGGACTAGCGGGGGGGGAGACCCAGTACTTC
cdr3_aa: CASSRGLAGGETQYF

j_call: TRBJ1-2
d_call: NA
clone_size: NA
v_call: TRBV5-1
cdr3_nt: TGCGCCAGCAGTCAGTTTTCCGCGACAGGTGCTAACTATGGCTACACCTTC
cdr3_aa: CASSQFSATGANYGYTF

j_call: TRBJ2-5
d_call: TRBD1
clone_size: NA
v_call: TRBV4-1
cdr3_nt: TGCGCCAGCACCCCGGACAGGGGAGAGACCCAGTACTTC
cdr3_aa: CASTPDRGETQYF

j_call: TRBJ2-2
d_call: TRBD2
clone_size: NA
v_call: TRBV5-1
cdr3_nt: TGCGCCAGCAGCCCGGGACTAGCAATCGCCGGGGAGCTGTTTTTT
cdr3_aa: CASSPGLAIAGELFF

j_call: TRBJ1-2
d_call: NA
clone_size: NA
v_call: TRBV18
cdr3_nt: TGTGCCAGCTCACCTTCCCGACAGCCTACTAACTATGGCTACACCTTC
cdr3_aa: CASSPSRQPTNYGYTF

j_call: TRBJ1-1
d_call: NA
clone_size: NA
v_call: TRBV6-5
cdr3_nt: TGTGCCAGCAGTTACTCCCCCATCATGAACACTGAAGCTTTCTTT
cdr3_aa: CASSYSPIMNTEAFF

j_call: TRBJ2-7
d_call: TRBD2
clone_size: NA
v_call: TRBV30
cdr3_nt: TGTGCCTGGAGTGGTAGCGGGGGCTCCTACGAGCAGTACTTC
cdr3_aa: CAWSGSGGSYEQYF

j_call: TRBJ2-7
d_call: TRBD1
clone_size: once
v_call: TRBV28
cdr3_nt: TGTGCCAGCAGTTTATTACAGGGGGCCTCCTACGAGCAGTACTTC
cdr3_aa: CASSLLQGASYEQYF

j_call: TRBJ2-1
d_call: NA
clone_size: once
v_call: TRBV7-3
cdr3_nt: TGTGCCAGCAGCTCTGGACAAGTCTACAATGAGCAGTTCTTC
cdr3_aa: CASSSGQVYNEQFF

j_call: TRBJ2-1
d_call: NA
clone_size: once
v_call: TRBV4-3
cdr3_nt: TGCGCCAGCAGCCAAGCTGCGGCTCATGAGCAGTTCTTC
cdr3_aa: CASSQAAAHEQFF

j_call: TRBJ2-5
d_call: NA
clone_size: NA
v_call: TRBV19
cdr3_nt: TGTGCCAGTAGTATAGGCCGGGAGACCCAGTACTTC
cdr3_aa: CASSIGRETQYF

j_call: TRBJ2-2
d_call: TRBD1
clone_size: NA
v_call: TRBV7-2
cdr3_nt: TGTGCCAGCAGCCCATTTCGGGGAGGACAGGGTTCCGGGGAGCTGTTTTTT
cdr3_aa: CASSPFRGGQGSGELFF